What follows describes a single T cell receptor beta chain. This specimen includes other DNA sequences encoding the same CDR3. PCR employed 60 Vbeta and 13 Jbeta primers. Produced via immunoSEQ multiplex PCR; TCRdb's table is partial and in-frame only. This sample has approximately 120,000 clones, with roughly 70% found just once. The CDR3 runs 16 residues. Germline assignment: CDR1 LGHNA and CDR2 YSLEER. Deletions cut 0 bases from V and 1 base from J, with 11 bases between. This sample is drawn from a study of cytomegalovirus exposure and HLA in healthy donors. Sequenced input: PBMCs. V gene TRBV4-3 combines with J gene TRBJ2-3, with D unresolved. The receptor's source is a woman in her 70s in good health and CMV-seropositive. The CDR3 DNA reads TGCGCCAGCAGCCAAGATGGGTTGGCGGGCACAGATACGCAGTATTTT. Amino acid sequence: CASSQDGLAGTDTQYF.